The source of this T cell receptor beta chain is a study of T cell responses to AZD1222 COVID-19 vaccine. CDR1 is SGHNT, CDR2 YYREEE, per germline (reference sequence). The CDR3 length is 15 residues. The trim removed 0 bases at V and 5 bases at J, leaving 6 bases unmatched. The data were produced by immunoSEQ multiplex PCR, yet TCRdb's version contains in-frame clones alone and is incomplete. The table has 120,000 or so clones, roughly 89% seen once. About this clone: Its antigen is not known.

Study-wide points: Baseline serostatus was positive in only six AZD1222 recipients. Reportedly, nearly half of unique spike TCRs recognized epitopes outside B.1.351/B.1.1.7 mutations. Repertoire collection took place solely once the T cell response had peaked.

The input for sequencing was peripheral blood, taken on day 0 of MenACWY control vaccination. The clonotype comes from an adult in good health. V and J are TRBV5-4 and TRBJ2-5; 8 bases map to TRBD1. CDR3 sequence (DNA): TGTGCCAGCAGCTTGGTCGGGACAGGAGGTGAGACCCAGTACTTC. It encodes CASSLVGTGGETQYF.